The following is a TCR beta chain sequence with its context. Its antigen is undetermined. The data were obtained in a study of shared clonotypes between healthy human individuals. Study-wide background: The cohort comprised a couple of women and a few men. Their ages spanned 18 to 49 years.

Each subset's genomic DNA was split evenly across several immunoSEQ plates. Using immunoSEQ multiplex PCR, the repertoire was profiled, and TCRdb retains in-frame clones only, with some absent. The data show fewer than 600,000 clones, roughly four fifths seen once. Germline V gene lookup returns CDR1 MNHEY and CDR2 SVGAGI. CDR3 size: 12 residues. Trimming left V 1 base short and J 5 bases short, with 3 bases between. Whole-study results and caveats: Clonotype sharing across donors was expected to vary with sequencing depth.

Sequencing used PBMCs. The V call is TRBV6-5, the J call TRBJ2-1, with unresolved D. This clonotype was sampled from a woman aged 40 to 50 in good health. Some clones in this sample may be carry-over from other donors' samples. The CDR3 is CASSYWNNEQFF. The CDR3, as DNA: TGTGCCAGCAGTTACTGGAACAATGAGCAGTTCTTC.